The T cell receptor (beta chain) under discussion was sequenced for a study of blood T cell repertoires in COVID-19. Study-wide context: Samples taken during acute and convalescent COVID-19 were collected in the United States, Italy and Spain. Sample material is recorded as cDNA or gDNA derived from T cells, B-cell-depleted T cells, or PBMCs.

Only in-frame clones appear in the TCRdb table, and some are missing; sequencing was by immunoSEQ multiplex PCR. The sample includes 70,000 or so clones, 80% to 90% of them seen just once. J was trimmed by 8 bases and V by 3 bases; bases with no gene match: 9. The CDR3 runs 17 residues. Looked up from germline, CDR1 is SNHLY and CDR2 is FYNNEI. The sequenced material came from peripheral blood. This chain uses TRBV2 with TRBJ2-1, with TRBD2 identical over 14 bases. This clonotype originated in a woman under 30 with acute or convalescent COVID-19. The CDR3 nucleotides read TGTGCCAGCAGTGATGGACTAGCGGGAGGCCTTTTGGATGAGCAGTTCTTC. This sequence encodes CASSDGLAGGLLDEQFF.